This T cell receptor beta chain originates from a study of human T cells and chemical hapten exposure. Overall study: The patients, most of them female, presented with alopecia areata, totalis or universalis.

V was shortened by 0 bases and J by 2 bases, with 10 bases between the two germline ends. Germline loops: CDR1 MGHRA, CDR2 YSYEKL. The CDR3 sequence is 15 residues long. A single record per CDR3 protein comes from TCRdb applying MiXCR to the RACE reads. The sample lists 70,000 to 90,000 distinct CDR3 sequences; 10% were seen once. As for time point: patch test 2, 6 weeks after DPC sensitization. As to treatment: therapeutic diphenylcyclopropenone sensitization with weekly scalp DPC. Non-pregnant alopecia patients aged 18 to 70, suitable for DPC therapy. This receptor was taken from a woman aged 45 to 65 with alopecia areata. Some clones in this sample may be carry-over from other donors' samples. The genes are TRBV4-1 and TRBJ1-2, with D uncertain. The material sequenced was whole blood, taken in connection with sensitization to the hapten diphenylcyclopropenone (DPC). The chain's CDR3 is CASSQEPGVNYGYTF. CDR3 DNA sequence: TGCGCCAGCAGCCAAGAACCCGGGGTCAACTATGGCTACACCTTC.